Below are 7 T cell receptor beta chains sequenced from a single sample in a study of cytomegalovirus exposure and HLA in healthy donors. The PCR had 60 Vbeta and 13 Jbeta primers. The repertoire was sequenced with immunoSEQ multiplex PCR; TCRdb's copy has only in-frame clones and lacks some. The table has around 170,000 clones, around 80% seen once. The source material was PBMCs. These receptors all come from a woman younger than 30 in good health and CMV-seronegative.

V is TRBV19 and J is TRBJ1-5; maybe TRBD1 (5 bases). The CDR3 totals 16 residues. Germline CDR1 LNHDA, CDR2 SQIVND (reference sequence). V was cut by 7 bases and J by 7 bases, with 23 bases left in between. This CDR3 is CASTPVSAGPSQPQHF. The CDR3 bases are TGTGCCAGTACCCCGGTTTCGGCAGGGCCTTCGCAGCCCCAGCATTTT. Full variable domain (rest looked up from reference TRBV19 and TRBJ1-5): DGGITQSPKYLFRKEGQNVTLSCEQNLNHDAMYWYRQDPGQGLRLIYYSQIVNDFQKGDIAEGYSVSREKKESFPLTVTSAQKNPTAFYLCASTPVSAGPSQPQHFGDGTRLSIL.

The rearrangement uses TRBV27 and TRBJ1-1; 8 bases match TRBD1. This CDR3 is built from 15 residues. CDR1 MNHEY and CDR2 SMNVEV come from the germline V gene (reference sequence). J gave up 5 bases and V 6 bases, and 11 bases lay outside the gene matches. For the CDR3, the DNA is TGTGCCAGCAGACCCGCCGGGACAGGAGGGACTGAAGCTTTCTTT. As protein: CASRPAGTGGTEAFF.

In its sample, this clone was seen once. The chain couples TRBV18 to TRBJ2-7; D is unclear. This CDR3 has 12 residues. V was clipped by 2 bases and J by 6 bases, with 8 bases between them. The V gene's germline CDR1 is KGHSH and CDR2 LQKENI. CDR3 region: CASSPGSPEQYF. In nucleotides, the CDR3 is TGTGCCAGCTCACCAGGCAGTCCCGAGCAGTACTTC.

The chain links TRBV19 to TRBJ1-5; possibly TRBD1 for D (5 bases). The CDR3 extends over 12 amino acids. Trimming removed 10 bases at V and 7 bases at J, with 14 bases between. Per the germline V gene, CDR1 is LNHDA and CDR2 is SQIVND (reference sequence). CDR3 protein: CATRGGRQPQHF. For the CDR3, the DNA is TGTGCCACCCGGGGGGGTAGGCAGCCCCAGCATTTT. The full variable domain, with the rest looked up from reference TRBV19 and TRBJ1-5, is DGGITQSPKYLFRKEGQNVTLSCEQNLNHDAMYWYRQDPGQGLRLIYYSQIVNDFQKGDIAEGYSVSREKKESFPLTVTSAQKNPTAFYLCATRGGRQPQHFGDGTRLSIL.

This chain connects TRBV2 to TRBJ1-1; D is undetermined. This CDR3 comprises 13 residues. Germline V lookup: CDR1 SNHLY, CDR2 FYNNEI. Trimming cost V 7 bases and J 4 bases, with 13 bases left between them. The CDR3 bases are TGTGCCAGCACCGGGTTACCGGCCACTGAAGCTTTCTTT. Its protein product is CASTGLPATEAFF.

The CDR3 region is CASSNPGGPGNTIYF. In nucleotides, the CDR3 is TGTGCCAGTAGTAATCCGGGGGGACCTGGAAACACCATATATTTT. The chain has TRBV19 and TRBJ1-3; the D gene is possibly TRBD1 (5 bases). Germline loops: CDR1 LNHDA, CDR2 SQIVND (reference sequence). Trimming took off 4 bases at V and 2 bases at J, with 12 bases between the two ends. CDR3 length equals 15 residues.

The genes are TRBV5-6 and TRBJ2-6; perhaps TRBD2 as D (7 bases). V was shortened by 3 bases and J by 2 bases, with 21 bases between the two germline ends. This CDR3 has 19 residues. Germline values: CDR1 SGHDT, CDR2 YYEEEE. The CDR3 here is CASSSLGEGEWAGANVLTF. CDR3 sequence (DNA): TGTGCCAGCAGCTCCCTCGGGGAGGGGGAATGGGCTGGGGCCAACGTCCTGACTTTC.